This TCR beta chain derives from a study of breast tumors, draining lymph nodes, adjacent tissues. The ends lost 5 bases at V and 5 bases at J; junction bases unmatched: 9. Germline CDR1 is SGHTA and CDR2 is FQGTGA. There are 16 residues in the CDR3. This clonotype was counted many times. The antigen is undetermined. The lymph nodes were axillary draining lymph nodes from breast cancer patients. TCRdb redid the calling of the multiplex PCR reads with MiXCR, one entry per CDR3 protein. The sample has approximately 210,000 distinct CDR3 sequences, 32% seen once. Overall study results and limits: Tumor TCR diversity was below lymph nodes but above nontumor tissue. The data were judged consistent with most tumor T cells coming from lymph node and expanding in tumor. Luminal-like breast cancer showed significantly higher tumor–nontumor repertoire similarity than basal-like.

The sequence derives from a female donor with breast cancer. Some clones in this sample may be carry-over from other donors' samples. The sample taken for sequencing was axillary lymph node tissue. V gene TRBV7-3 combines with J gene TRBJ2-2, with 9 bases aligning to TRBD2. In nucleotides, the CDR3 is TGTGCCAGCAGCGCCCCAGCGGGAGGAGGGACCGGGGAGCTGTTTTTT. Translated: CASSAPAGGGTGELFF.